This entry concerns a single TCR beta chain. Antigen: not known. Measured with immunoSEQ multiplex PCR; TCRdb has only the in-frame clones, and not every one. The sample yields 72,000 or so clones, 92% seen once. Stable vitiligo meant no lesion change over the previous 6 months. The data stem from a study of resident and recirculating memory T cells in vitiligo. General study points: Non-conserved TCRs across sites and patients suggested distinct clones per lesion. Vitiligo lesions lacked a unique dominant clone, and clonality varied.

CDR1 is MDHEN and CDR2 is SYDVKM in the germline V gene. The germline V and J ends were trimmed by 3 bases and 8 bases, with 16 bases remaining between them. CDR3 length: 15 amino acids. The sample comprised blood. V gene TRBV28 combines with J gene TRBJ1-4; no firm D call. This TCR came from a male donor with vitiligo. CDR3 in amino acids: CASSFGREGGEKLFF. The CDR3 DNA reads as TGTGCCAGCAGTTTTGGGAGAGAGGGTGGGGAAAAACTGTTTTTT.